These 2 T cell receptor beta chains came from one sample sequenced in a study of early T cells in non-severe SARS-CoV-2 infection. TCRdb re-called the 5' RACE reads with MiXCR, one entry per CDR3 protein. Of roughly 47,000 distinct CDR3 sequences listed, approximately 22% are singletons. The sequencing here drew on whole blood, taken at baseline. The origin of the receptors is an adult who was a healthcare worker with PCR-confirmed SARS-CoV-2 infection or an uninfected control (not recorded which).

CDR3 sequence: CASRLLGGTGELFF. DNA of the CDR3: TGTGCCAGTCGTTTGTTGGGTGGCACCGGGGAGCTGTTTTTT. This chain links TRBV27 with TRBJ2-2; D not resolved. Germline V gene data show CDR1 as MNHEY and CDR2 as SMNVEV (reference sequence). The CDR3 is 14 residues long. Trimming left V 9 bases short and J 4 bases short, with 15 bases between.

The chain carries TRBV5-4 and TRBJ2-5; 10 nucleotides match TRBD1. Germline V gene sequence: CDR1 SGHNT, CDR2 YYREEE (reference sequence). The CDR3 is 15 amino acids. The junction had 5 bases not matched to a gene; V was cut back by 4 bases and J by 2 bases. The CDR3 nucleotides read TGTGCCAGCAGCGCGGACAGGGGGAGACAAGAGACCCAGTACTTC. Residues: CASSADRGRQETQYF.